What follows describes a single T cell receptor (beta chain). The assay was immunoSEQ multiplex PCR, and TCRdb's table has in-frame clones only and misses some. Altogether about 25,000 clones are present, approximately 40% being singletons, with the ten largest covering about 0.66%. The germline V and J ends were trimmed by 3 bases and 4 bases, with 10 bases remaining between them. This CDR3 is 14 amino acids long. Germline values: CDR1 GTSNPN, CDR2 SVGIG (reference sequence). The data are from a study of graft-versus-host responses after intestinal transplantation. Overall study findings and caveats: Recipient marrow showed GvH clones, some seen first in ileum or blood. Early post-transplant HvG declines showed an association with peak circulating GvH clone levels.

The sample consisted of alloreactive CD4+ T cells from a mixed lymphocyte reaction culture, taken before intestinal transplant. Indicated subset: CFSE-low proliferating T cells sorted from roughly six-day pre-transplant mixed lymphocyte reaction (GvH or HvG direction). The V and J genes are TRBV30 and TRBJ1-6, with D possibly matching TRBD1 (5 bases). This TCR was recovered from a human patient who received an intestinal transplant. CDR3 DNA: TGTGCCTGGAGATCGGGGGAATATAATTCACCCCTCCACTTT. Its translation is CAWRSGEYNSPLHF.